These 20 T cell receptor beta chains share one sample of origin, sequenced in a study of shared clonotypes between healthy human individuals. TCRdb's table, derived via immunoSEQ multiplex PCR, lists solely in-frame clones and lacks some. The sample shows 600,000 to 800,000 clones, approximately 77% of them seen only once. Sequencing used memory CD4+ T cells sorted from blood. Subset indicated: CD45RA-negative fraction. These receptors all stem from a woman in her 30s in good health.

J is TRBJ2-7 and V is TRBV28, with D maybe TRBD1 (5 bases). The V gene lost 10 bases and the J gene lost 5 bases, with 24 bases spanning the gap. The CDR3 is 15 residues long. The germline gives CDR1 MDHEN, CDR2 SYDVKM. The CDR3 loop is CATIGAGTRAHEQYF. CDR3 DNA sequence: TGTGCCACCATTGGGGCCGGCACTCGAGCTCACGAGCAGTACTTC.

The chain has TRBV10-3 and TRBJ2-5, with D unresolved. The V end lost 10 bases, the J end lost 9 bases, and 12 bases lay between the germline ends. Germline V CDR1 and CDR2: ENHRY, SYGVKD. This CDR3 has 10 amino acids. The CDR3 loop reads CARDGPAQYF. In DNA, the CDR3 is TGTGCCAGAGACGGCCCTGCCCAGTACTTC.

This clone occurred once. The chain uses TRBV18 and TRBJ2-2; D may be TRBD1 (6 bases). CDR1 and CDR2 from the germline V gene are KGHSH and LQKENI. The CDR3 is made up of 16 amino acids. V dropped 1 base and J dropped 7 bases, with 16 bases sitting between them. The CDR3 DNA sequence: TGTGCCAGCTCACCACTTACGGGACAAAAGGGCGGGGAGCTGTTTTTT. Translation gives CASSPLTGQKGGELFF.

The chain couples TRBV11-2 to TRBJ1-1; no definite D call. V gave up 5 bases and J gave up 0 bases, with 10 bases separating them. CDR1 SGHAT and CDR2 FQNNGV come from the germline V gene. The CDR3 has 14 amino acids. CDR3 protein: CASSPFSLNTEAFF. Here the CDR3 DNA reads TGTGCCAGCAGCCCATTCTCCCTGAACACTGAAGCTTTCTTT.

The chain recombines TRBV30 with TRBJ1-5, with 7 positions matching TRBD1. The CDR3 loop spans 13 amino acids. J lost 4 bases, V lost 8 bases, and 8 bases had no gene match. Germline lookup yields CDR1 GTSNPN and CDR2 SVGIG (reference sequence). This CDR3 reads CASRDRKNQPQHF. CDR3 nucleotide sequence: TGTGCCAGCCGGGACAGAAAGAATCAGCCCCAGCATTTT.

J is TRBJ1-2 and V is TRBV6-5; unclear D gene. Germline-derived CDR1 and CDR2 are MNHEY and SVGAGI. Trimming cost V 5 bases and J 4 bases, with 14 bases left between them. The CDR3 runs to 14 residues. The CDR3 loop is CASSTGLTRYGYTF. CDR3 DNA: TGTGCCAGCAGTACCGGGTTGACCCGCTATGGCTACACCTTC.

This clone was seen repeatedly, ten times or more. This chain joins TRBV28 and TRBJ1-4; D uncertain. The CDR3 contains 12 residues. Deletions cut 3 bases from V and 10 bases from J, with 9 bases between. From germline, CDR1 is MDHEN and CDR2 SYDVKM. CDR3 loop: CASSFWVGKLFF. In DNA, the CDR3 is TGTGCCAGCAGTTTTTGGGTTGGAAAACTGTTTTTT.

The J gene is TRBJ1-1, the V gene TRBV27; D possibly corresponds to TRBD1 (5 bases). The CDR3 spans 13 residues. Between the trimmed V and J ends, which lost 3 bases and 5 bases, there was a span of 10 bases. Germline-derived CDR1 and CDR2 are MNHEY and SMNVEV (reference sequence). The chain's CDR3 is CASSFAWGTEAFF. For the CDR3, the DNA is TGTGCCAGCAGTTTTGCGTGGGGGACTGAAGCTTTCTTT.

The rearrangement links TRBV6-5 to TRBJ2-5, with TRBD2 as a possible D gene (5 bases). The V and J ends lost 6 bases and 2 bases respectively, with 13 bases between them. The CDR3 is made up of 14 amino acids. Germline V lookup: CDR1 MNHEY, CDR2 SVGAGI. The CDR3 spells CASRRPGRQETQYF. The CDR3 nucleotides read TGTGCCAGCAGGCGTCCGGGAAGACAAGAGACCCAGTACTTC.

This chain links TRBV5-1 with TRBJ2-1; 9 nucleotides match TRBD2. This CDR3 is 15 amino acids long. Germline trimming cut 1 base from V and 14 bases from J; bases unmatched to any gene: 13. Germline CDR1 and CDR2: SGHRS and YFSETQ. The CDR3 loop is CASSLQGLAGSSEFF. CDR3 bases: TGCGCCAGCAGCTTGCAAGGTCTAGCGGGAAGTTCGGAGTTCTTC.

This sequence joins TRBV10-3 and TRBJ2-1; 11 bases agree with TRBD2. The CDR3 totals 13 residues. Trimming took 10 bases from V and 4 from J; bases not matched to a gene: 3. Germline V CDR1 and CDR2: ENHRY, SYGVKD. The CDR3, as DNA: TGTGCCACCGGGACTAGCGGTTACAATGAGCAGTTCTTC. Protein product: CATGTSGYNEQFF.

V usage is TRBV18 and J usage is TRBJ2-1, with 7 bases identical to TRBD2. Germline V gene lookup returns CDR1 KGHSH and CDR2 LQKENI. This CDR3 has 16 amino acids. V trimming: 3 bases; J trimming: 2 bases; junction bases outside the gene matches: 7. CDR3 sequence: CASSPGGGVTYNEQFF. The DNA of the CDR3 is TGTGCCAGCTCACCCGGCGGGGGAGTAACCTACAATGAGCAGTTCTTC.

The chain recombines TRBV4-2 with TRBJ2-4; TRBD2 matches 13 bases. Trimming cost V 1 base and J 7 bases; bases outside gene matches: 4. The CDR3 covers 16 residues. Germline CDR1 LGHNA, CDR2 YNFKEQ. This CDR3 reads CASSQGTSGSRNIQYF. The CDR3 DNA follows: TGTGCCAGCAGCCAAGGGACTAGCGGGAGCCGGAACATTCAGTACTTC.

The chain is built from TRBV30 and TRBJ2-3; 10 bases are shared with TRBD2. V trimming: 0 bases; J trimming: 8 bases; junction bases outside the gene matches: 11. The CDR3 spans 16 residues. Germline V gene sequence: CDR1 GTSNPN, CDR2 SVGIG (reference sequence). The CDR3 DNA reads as TGTGCCTGGAGTGTCCGGCTAGCGGGAGCTGTAGGTACGCAGTATTTT. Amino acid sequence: CAWSVRLAGAVGTQYF.

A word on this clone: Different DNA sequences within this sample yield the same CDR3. Here the CDR3 DNA reads TGTGCCAGCAGTATCGACAGGGGGAACACTGAAGCTTTCTTT. Its translation is CASSIDRGNTEAFF. The chain couples TRBV6-5 to TRBJ1-1, with 8 bases identical to TRBD1. V trimming: 5 bases; J trimming: 1 base; junction bases outside the gene matches: 3. Germline assignment: CDR1 MNHEY and CDR2 SVGAGI. CDR3 length equals 14 residues.

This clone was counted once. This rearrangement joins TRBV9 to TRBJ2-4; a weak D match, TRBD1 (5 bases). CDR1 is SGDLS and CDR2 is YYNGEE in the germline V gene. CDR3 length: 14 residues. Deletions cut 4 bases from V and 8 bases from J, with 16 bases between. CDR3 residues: CASSPTRLGDIQYF. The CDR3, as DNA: TGTGCCAGCAGCCCGACCCGTCTAGGGGACATTCAGTACTTC.

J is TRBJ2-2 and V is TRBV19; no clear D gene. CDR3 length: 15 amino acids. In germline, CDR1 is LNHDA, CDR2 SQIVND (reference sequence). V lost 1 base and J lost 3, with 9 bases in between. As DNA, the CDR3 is TGTGCCAGTAGTATAGGTTCCGGGCACACCGGGGAGCTGTTTTTT. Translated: CASSIGSGHTGELFF.

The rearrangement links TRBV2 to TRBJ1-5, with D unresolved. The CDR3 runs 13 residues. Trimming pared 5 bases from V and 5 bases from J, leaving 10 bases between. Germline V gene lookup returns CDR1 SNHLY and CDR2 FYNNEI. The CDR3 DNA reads TGTGCCAGCAGTTCAGACGGGGATCAGCCCCAGCATTTT. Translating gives CASSSDGDQPQHF.

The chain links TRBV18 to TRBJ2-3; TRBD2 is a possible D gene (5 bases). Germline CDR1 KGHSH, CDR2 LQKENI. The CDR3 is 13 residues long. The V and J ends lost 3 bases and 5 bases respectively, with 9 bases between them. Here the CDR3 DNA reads TGTGCCAGCTCACCGCCCGGGGAAGATACGCAGTATTTT. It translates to CASSPPGEDTQYF. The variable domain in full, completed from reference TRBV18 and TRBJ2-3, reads NAGVMQNPRHLVRRRGQEARLRCSPMKGHSHVYWYRQLPEEGLKFMVYLQKENIIDESGMPKERFSAEFPKEGPSILRIQQVVRGDSAAYFCASSPPGEDTQYFGPGTRLTVL.

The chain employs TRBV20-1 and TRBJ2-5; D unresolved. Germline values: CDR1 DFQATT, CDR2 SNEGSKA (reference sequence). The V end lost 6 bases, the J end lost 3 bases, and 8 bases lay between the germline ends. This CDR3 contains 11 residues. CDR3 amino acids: CSALLKETQYF. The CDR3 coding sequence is TGCAGTGCCCTCCTAAAAGAGACCCAGTACTTC.